This TCR beta chain stems from a study of blood T cell repertoires in COVID-19. Study context: Acute-phase and convalescent COVID-19 samples originated in the United States, Italy and Spain.

Germline loops: CDR1 LGHNA, CDR2 YNFKEQ. V gave up 4 bases and J gave up 0 bases; unmatched junction bases: 7. The CDR3 covers 18 residues. During active infection, Seattle patients enrolled and were then monitored through disease. Per the original methods: Estimates of nucleated cell counts were drawn from the amplification of reference gene primers. Repertoires were generated with immunoSEQ multiplex PCR, while TCRdb's copy carries only in-frame clones and drops some. V, J and clone size are those of that table, while D and trimming were read from the DNA. The sample contains approximately 140,000 clones, 75% to 90% of which appear only once.

The TCR comes from an older woman with COVID-19, enrolled during active disease. Source material: peripheral blood. The V call is TRBV4-2, the J call TRBJ2-7, with 15 positions matching TRBD2. The CDR3 DNA sequence: TGTGCCAGCAGCCCAGGGACTAGCGGGGGGACTTTCTCCTACGAGCAGTACTTC. It specifies CASSPGTSGGTFSYEQYF.